The table lists the clone carrying this TCR beta chain with a few counts. This sample is part of a study of blood T cell repertoires in COVID-19. Study overall: Sites in the United States, Italy and Spain provided acute and convalescent COVID-19 samples. In each case, the material was cDNA or gDNA derived from T cells, B-cell-depleted T cells, or PBMCs.

As originally analysed: Scientists estimated how many nucleated cells there were by amplifying reference gene primers. Assay: immunoSEQ multiplex PCR; the TCRdb copy retains only in-frame clones and omits some. V, J and clone size reflect that table, while D and trimming were determined from the DNA. The data show approximately 170,000 clones, with just over 85% seen just once and around 9% held by the top ten. This CDR3 region has 16 residues. Germline CDR1 reads KGHSH; CDR2 reads LQKENI. V gave up 4 bases and J gave up 7 bases; unmatched junction bases: 12. The chain links TRBV18 to TRBJ2-7; the match to TRBD2 covers 11 bases. The TCR sequence derives from a man between 45 and 60 years old with active or convalescent COVID-19. Sequenced input: peripheral blood. CDR3 region: CASSRGTSGTVGEQYF. The CDR3 DNA reads TGTGCCAGCTCACGAGGGACTAGCGGCACCGTAGGGGAGCAGTACTTC.